Each of the 14 T cell receptor beta chains below was sequenced from the same sample in a study of T cells in women clearing cervical HPV infection. Repertoires were generated with immunoSEQ multiplex PCR, while TCRdb's copy carries only in-frame clones and drops some. The sample holds 30,000 to 35,000 clones. Sequencing was performed on blood buffy coat. The source is a woman between 18 and 70 years old with a cervical HPV16 infection that either progressed to CIN3+ or cleared (not recorded which).

Points on this clone: The read falls 3 residues short of the CDR3 end, and the missing part is taken from the germline J gene. The chain uses TRBV20-1 and TRBJ1-1, with D perhaps matching TRBD1 (5 bases). The CDR3 loop spans 11 amino acids. V was cut by 5 bases and J by 4 bases, with 8 bases left in between. The germline CDR1 and CDR2 sequences are DFQATT and SNEGSKA (reference sequence). CDR3 DNA, as far as it was read: TGCAGTGCTGAGGGGAGCACTGAA. Its translation: CSAEGSTE. The CDR3 in full is CSAEGSTEAFF.

A note on this clone: The CDR3 end falls 3 residues outside the read, so it is completed with the germline J gene. The V gene is TRBV13, the J gene TRBJ2-1; tentatively, D is TRBD2 (5 bases). This CDR3 comprises 14 residues. Germline lookup yields CDR1 PRHDT and CDR2 FYEKMQ (reference sequence). Trimming cost V 1 base and J 3 bases, with 7 bases left between them. CDR3 amino acids: CASSLERVYNEQFF. CDR3 bases read: TGTGCCAGCAGCTTAGAGAGGGTCTACAATGAG. The full variable domain, rest sourced from reference TRBV13 and TRBJ2-1, is AAGVIQSPRHLIKEKRETATLKCYPIPRHDTVYWYQQGPGQDPQFLISFYEKMQSDKGSIPDRFSAQQFSDYHSELNMSSLELGDSALYFCASSLERVYNEQFFGPGTRLTVL.

As for this clone: The observed sequence ends 3 residues before the CDR3 terminus, with the missing tail filled in from the germline J gene. The V gene is TRBV24-1, the J gene TRBJ2-5; 10 bases are a match to TRBD2. Germline lookup yields CDR1 KGHDR and CDR2 SFDVKD. V lost 9 bases, J lost 3 bases, and 6 bases stayed unmatched. There are 14 residues in the CDR3. The CDR3 DNA, read in part, is TGTGCCACCTCGGGACTAGCGAACAAAGAGACC. Its translation: CATSGLANKET. The CDR3 in its entirety is CATSGLANKETQYF.

On this clone: The CDR3 extends 3 residues past the end of the read, so its final part is completed from the germline J gene. The chain joins TRBV20-1 to TRBJ1-2; D is unresolved. This CDR3 has 14 amino acids. CDR1 and CDR2 (germline): DFQATT, SNEGSKA (reference sequence). The V end was cut by 0 bases, the J end by 7 bases, with 15 bases between. Here the CDR3 reads CSARDEVAVAGYTF. CDR3 DNA (partial): TGCAGTGCTAGAGATGAAGTGGCTGTGGCTGGC.

About this clone itself: The CDR3 end falls 3 residues outside the read, so it is completed with the germline J gene. The same CDR3 is also encoded by other DNA sequences in this sample. The chain employs TRBV30 and TRBJ2-7; 7 bases match TRBD1. Germline V gene lookup returns CDR1 GTSNPN and CDR2 SVGIG (reference sequence). This CDR3 contains 14 residues. Losses at the gene ends were 2 bases for V and 2 bases for J; bases not matched to a gene: 6. The DNA read from the CDR3 is TGTGCCTGGAGTCCCGGGACAGCGACCTACGAG. This encodes CAWSPGTATYE. The entire CDR3 protein reads CAWSPGTATYEQYF.

Details on this clone: The missing CDR3 end, 3 residues past where the read stops, is filled in from the germline J gene. The J gene is TRBJ1-6, the V gene TRBV10-3, with D possibly TRBD1 on 5 matching bases. Germline V gene sequence: CDR1 ENHRY, CDR2 SYGVKD. The ends were cut back, 0 bases at V and 5 bases at J, with 14 bases in the middle. CDR3 length equals 17 residues. The CDR3 DNA, read in part, is TGTGCCATCAGTGAGTCGCGGCTCGGCAGGGATAATTCACCC. This encodes CAISESRLGRDNSP. In full, the CDR3 is CAISESRLGRDNSPLHF.

In the case of this clone: The observed sequence ends 3 residues before the CDR3 terminus, with the missing tail filled in from the germline J gene. J is TRBJ1-2 and V is TRBV5-1, with TRBD1 as a possible D gene (5 bases). Trimming removed 1 base at V and 3 bases at J, with 10 bases between. This CDR3 has 14 amino acids. Germline CDR1 and CDR2: SGHRS and YFSETQ. The CDR3 loop is CASSLPDSHYGYTF. CDR3 DNA (partial): TGCGCCAGCAGCTTGCCCGACAGTCACTATGGC.

A word on this clone: The read is 3 residues too short to cover the CDR3 end, so that end is filled in from the germline J gene. The J gene is TRBJ1-1, the V gene TRBV6-1, with D perhaps TRBD1 (5 bases). The CDR3 contains 13 residues. V lost 2 bases, J lost 6 bases, and 10 bases lay in between. Germline V lookup: CDR1 MNHNS, CDR2 SASEGT. The CDR3 sequence: CASSELTVPEAFF. Incomplete CDR3 DNA: TGTGCCAGCAGTGAATTGACAGTCCCTGAA.

In regard to this clone: The DNA ends 3 residues before the CDR3 does, and the rest of the CDR3 is filled in from the germline J gene. Other DNA sequences in this specimen translate into the identical CDR3. V usage is TRBV6-2 or TRBV6-3 and J usage is TRBJ2-5; the match to TRBD2 covers 12 bases. Germline V lookup: CDR1 MNHEY, CDR2 SVGEGT. With V trimmed by 6 bases and J by 5 bases, 7 bases remained unmatched. The CDR3 has 15 residues. CDR3 region: CASSLSSGGAETQYF. CDR3 bases read: TGTGCCAGCAGCCTCTCTAGCGGGGGGGCCGAGACC.

Details on this clone: Read coverage stops 3 residues before the CDR3 terminus; the germline J gene supplies the remainder. The V and J genes are TRBV19 and TRBJ2-7; the D gene is possibly TRBD2 (5 bases). Trimming removed 7 bases from V and 4 bases from J, with 11 bases in between. The length of the CDR3 is 12 residues. The germline V gene has CDR1 LNHDA and CDR2 SQIVND (reference sequence). The CDR3 DNA, read in part, is TGTGCCAGTACCGGGGTCGGGTACGAG. Protein: CASTGVGYE. The full CDR3 sequence reads CASTGVGYEQYF.

Regarding this clone: The read halts 3 residues ahead of the CDR3 end, with the missing end drawn from the germline J gene. This chain connects TRBV6-2 or TRBV6-3 to TRBJ2-2; 9 bases are a match to TRBD2. CDR3 size: 16 residues. The trim removed 7 bases at V and 3 bases at J, leaving 9 bases unmatched. CDR1 is MNHEY, CDR2 SVGEGT, per germline. The part of the CDR3 DNA that was read is TGTGCCAGCACCCGATACCGGACTAGCGACACCGGGGAG. It encodes CASTRYRTSDTGE. The complete CDR3 reads CASTRYRTSDTGELFF.

As concerns this clone: The read gets to within 3 residues of the CDR3 end, and the germline J gene fills in the rest. This chain uses TRBV30 with TRBJ1-2; maybe TRBD1 (5 bases). The CDR3 spans 15 residues. The ends were cut back, 5 bases at V and 1 base at J, with 17 bases in the middle. Germline values: CDR1 GTSNPN, CDR2 SVGIG (reference sequence). CDR3 bases read: TGTGCCTGGGACCGGCGGGGGGACCTTAACTATGGC. This translates into CAWDRRGDLNYG. The whole CDR3 protein reads CAWDRRGDLNYGYTF.

With regard to this clone: The read halts 3 residues ahead of the CDR3 end, with the missing end drawn from the germline J gene. J is TRBJ1-5 and V is TRBV19, with D possibly TRBD1 on 5 matching bases. CDR1 is LNHDA, CDR2 SQIVND, per germline (reference sequence). The CDR3 loop spans 15 amino acids. V was trimmed by 3 bases and J by 9 bases, leaving 18 bases between them. CDR3 amino acids: CASSMDTPYGRPQHF. CDR3 bases read: TGTGCCAGTAGTATGGACACTCCTTACGGAAGGCCC.

A note on this clone: Read data end 3 residues before the CDR3 end; the end is taken from the germline J gene. J is TRBJ1-1 and V is TRBV4-2, with 7 bases aligning to TRBD1. Germline lookup yields CDR1 LGHNA and CDR2 YNFKEQ. V trimming: 3 bases; J trimming: 4 bases; junction bases outside the gene matches: 8. The CDR3 contains 15 residues. The part of the CDR3 DNA that was read is TGTGCCAGCAGCCAGGGCGACAGGGCGGTCACTGAA. Translation gives CASSQGDRAVTE. The full CDR3 protein reads CASSQGDRAVTEAFF.